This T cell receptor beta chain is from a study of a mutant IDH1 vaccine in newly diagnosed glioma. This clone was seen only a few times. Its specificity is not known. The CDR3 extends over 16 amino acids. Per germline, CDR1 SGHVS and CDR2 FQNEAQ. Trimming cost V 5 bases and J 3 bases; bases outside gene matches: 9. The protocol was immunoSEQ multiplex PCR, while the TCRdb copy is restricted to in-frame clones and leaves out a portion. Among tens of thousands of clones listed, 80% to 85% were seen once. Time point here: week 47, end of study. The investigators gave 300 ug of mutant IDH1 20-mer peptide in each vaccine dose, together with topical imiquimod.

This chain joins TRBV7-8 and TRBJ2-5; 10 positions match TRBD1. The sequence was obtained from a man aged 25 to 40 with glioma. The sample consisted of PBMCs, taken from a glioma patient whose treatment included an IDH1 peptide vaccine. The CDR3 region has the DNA TGTGCCAGCAGCCCACCGGGGACAGGGGCAAAAGAGACCCAGTACTTC. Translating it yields CASSPPGTGAKETQYF.